This TCR beta chain was identified in a study of graft-versus-host responses after intestinal transplantation. Study-wide results and caveats: Peak circulating GvH clone levels were associated with early post-transplant HvG declines. The authors found GvH clones in recipient marrow, some appearing first in ileum or blood. Graft-versus-host to host-versus-graft clonal ratios in allografts were high in patients with graft-donor T cell macrochimerism.

To note about this clone: Its cognate antigen is unknown.

The assay was immunoSEQ multiplex PCR, and TCRdb's table has in-frame clones only and misses some. This sample has 60,000 to 75,000 clones; 89% occur once, and the top ten carry roughly 2.6%. CDR1 is SGHVS and CDR2 is FQNEAQ in the germline V gene. The CDR3 is 16 amino acids. With 5 bases clipped from V and 2 bases from J, the junction kept 7 bases outside the gene matches. This sequence was found in a human donor who received an intestinal transplant. The V call is TRBV7-8, the J call TRBJ1-5; 9 nucleotides match TRBD1. The sequenced sample was unstimulated CD8+ T cells sorted from spleen or lymph node cells, obtained before intestinal transplant. The CDR3 here is CASSVVGQGRNQPQHF. The DNA of the CDR3 is TGTGCCAGCAGCGTCGTTGGACAGGGGCGCAATCAGCCCCAGCATTTT.